The clone carrying this T cell receptor beta chain qualifies as medium-sized (0.01 to 0.1%). The antigen is undetermined. Genomic DNA, serving as template, underwent TCR beta VDJ and CDR3 profiling. Each CDR3 protein is one row after TCRdb ran MiXCR on the reads. The table has some 140,000 distinct CDR3 sequences, 41% seen once; the top ten hold 8% to 8.5%. These data come from a study of CD8+CD57+ T cells in acquired aplastic anemia. Study information: Healthy donors yielded 8.5 million to 13 million CD4+ cell reads on average. Broader study findings: CD8+ Simpson's diversity did not differ significantly between patients and controls. Around 30 was the count of CD8+ CDR3 sequences that patients shared with controls.

Trimming pared 5 bases from V and 3 bases from J, leaving 14 bases between. CDR1 and CDR2 (germline): KGHDR, SFDVKD. The CDR3 spans 15 residues. Material: sorted CD4+, CD8+, or CD8+CD57+ T cells (not recorded which) from PBMCs. The rearrangement links TRBV24-1 to TRBJ2-3; D possibly matches TRBD1 or TRBD2 (5 bases each). The TCR originated in a human donor in good health, serving as a control. The CDR3 DNA is TGTGCCACCAGTGTGGGGGAGTTGGGAACAGATACGCAGTATTTT. This codes for CATSVGELGTDTQYF.